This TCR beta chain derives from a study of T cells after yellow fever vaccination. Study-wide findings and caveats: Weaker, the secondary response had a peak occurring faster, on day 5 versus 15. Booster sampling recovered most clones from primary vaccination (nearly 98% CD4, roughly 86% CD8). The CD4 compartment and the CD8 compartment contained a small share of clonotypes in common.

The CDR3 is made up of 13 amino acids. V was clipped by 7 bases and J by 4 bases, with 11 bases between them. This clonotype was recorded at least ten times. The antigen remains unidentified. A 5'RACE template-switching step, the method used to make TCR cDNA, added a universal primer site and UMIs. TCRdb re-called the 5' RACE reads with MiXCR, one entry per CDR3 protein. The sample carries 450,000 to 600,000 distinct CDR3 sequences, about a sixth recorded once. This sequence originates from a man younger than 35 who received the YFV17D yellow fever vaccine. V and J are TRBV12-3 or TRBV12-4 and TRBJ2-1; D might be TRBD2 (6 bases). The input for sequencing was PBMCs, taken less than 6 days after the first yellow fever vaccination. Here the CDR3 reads CASKEGDYNEQFF. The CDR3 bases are TGTGCCAGCAAGGAGGGAGATTACAATGAGCAGTTCTTC.